The sequence of this TCR beta chain was determined in a study of shared clonotypes between healthy human individuals. Running of the assay took place at deep level. This table comes from immunoSEQ multiplex PCR, and its TCRdb copy is limited to in-frame clones, with some not included. In the table there are around 2.5 million clones, roughly 93% of which are singletons. V gave up 0 bases and J gave up 3 bases, with 17 bases separating them. Germline V gene sequence: CDR1 LNHNV, CDR2 YYDKDF (reference sequence). The CDR3 is 17 residues long. The TCR was taken from a man aged 18 to 35 in good health. Some clones in this sample may be carry-over from other donors' samples. The chain is built from TRBV15 and TRBJ1-2; D unclear. The sample comprised naive CD4+ T cells from PBMCs. Subset indicated: CD45RA+ positively selected. DNA for the CDR3: TGTGCCACCAGCAGAGATACGGCAGCGTCGATCTACTATGGCTACACCTTC. It is translated as CATSRDTAASIYYGYTF. The whole variable domain, filled in from reference TRBV15 and TRBJ1-2, reads DAMVIQNPRYQVTQFGKPVTLSCSQTLNHNVMYWYQQKSSQAPKLLFHYYDKDFNNEADTPDNFQSRRPNTSFCFLDIRSPGLGDTAMYLCATSRDTAASIYYGYTFGSGTRLTVV.